A single sample is the source of the 17 T cell receptor beta chains below, sequenced in a study of T cells after posttransplantation cyclophosphamide. A marrow graft followed busulfan-fludarabine conditioning, with cyclophosphamide on days +3 and +4. Clones were sequenced by immunoSEQ multiplex PCR, and TCRdb holds only the in-frame ones, with some missing. The sample lists some 4,700 clones, over 65% occurring once. The sequencing used PBMCs, collected after allogeneic stem cell transplant with posttransplant cyclophosphamide. These TCRs come from a male patient between 35 and 55 years old who received an allogeneic stem cell transplant from a related donor, was CMV-positive, and had acute and chronic GVHD. Some T cells may have come from the graft donor.

The V call is TRBV2, the J call TRBJ1-2, with TRBD1 matching over 10 bases. The CDR3 spans 15 residues. Trimming took 8 bases from V and 6 from J; bases not matched to a gene: 12. The germline V gene has CDR1 SNHLY and CDR2 FYNNEI. The CDR3 here is CASYPSGTGVDGYTF. DNA for the CDR3: TGTGCCAGCTACCCCTCCGGGACAGGGGTTGATGGCTACACCTTC. Using reference TRBV2 and TRBJ1-2 for the parts outside the CDR3, the full variable domain is EPEVTQTPSHQVTQMGQEVILRCVPISNHLYFYWYRQILGQKVEFLVSFYNNEISEKSEIFDDQFSVERPDGSNFTLKIRSTKLEDSAMYFCASYPSGTGVDGYTFGSGTRLTVV.

This clone was observed a handful of times. The chain carries TRBV6-6 and TRBJ1-1, with 7 bases aligning to TRBD1. The germline V gene encodes CDR1 MNHNY and CDR2 SVGAGI (reference sequence). The V segment lost 6 bases and the J segment 7 bases; nucleotides outside the gene matches: 17. CDR3 length equals 16 residues. CDR3 region: CASSRSRDRAEIEAFF. The CDR3 DNA sequence: TGTGCCAGCAGCCGGAGCCGGGACAGAGCAGAAATTGAAGCTTTCTTT.

The chain employs TRBV7-3 and TRBJ2-3, with TRBD1 as a possible D gene (5 bases). The CDR3 covers 14 residues. Germline lookup yields CDR1 SGHTA and CDR2 FQGTGA. Trimming stripped 2 bases from V and 1 base from J, with 7 bases between. The CDR3 protein is CASSLFRGTDTQYF. In DNA form, the CDR3 reads TGTGCCAGCAGCTTATTCAGGGGCACAGATACGCAGTATTTT.

A few counts support this clone. The V and J genes are TRBV4-1 and TRBJ2-5; D might be TRBD2 (6 bases). Germline lookup yields CDR1 MGHRA and CDR2 YSYEKL. The CDR3 spans 15 residues. V was shortened by 4 bases and J by 5 bases, with 17 bases between the two germline ends. CDR3: CASSRGGGAGETQYF. The CDR3 nucleotides are TGCGCCAGCAGCCGTGGAGGAGGGGCGGGGGAGACCCAGTACTTC.

The chain is built from TRBV4-2 and TRBJ1-1; D gene unclear. Trimming took 1 base from V and 1 from J, leaving 7 bases between them. Germline V gives CDR1 LGHNA, CDR2 YNFKEQ. The CDR3 contains 14 residues. CDR3 bases: TGTGCCAGCAGCCAAGTATCAGGGAACACTGAAGCTTTCTTT. Translation gives CASSQVSGNTEAFF.

This sequence joins TRBV30 and TRBJ2-7; TRBD1 aligns across 8 bases. The CDR3 runs 13 residues. V was pared by 1 base and J by 4 bases, with 3 bases of the junction left unmatched. The germline V gene has CDR1 GTSNPN and CDR2 SVGIG (reference sequence). For the CDR3, the DNA is TGTGCCTGGAGTGGGACAGGGAGGTACGAGCAGTACTTC. Residues: CAWSGTGRYEQYF.

This clone has a handful of counts. The rearrangement joins TRBV30 to TRBJ1-4, with 7 bases aligning to TRBD1. The CDR3 length is 13 residues. V lost 5 bases and J lost 5; bases outside the gene matches: 5. The germline V gene has CDR1 GTSNPN and CDR2 SVGIG (reference sequence). DNA of the CDR3: TGTGCCTGGGCGAGGGGGCCCAATGAAAAACTGTTTTTT. Protein: CAWARGPNEKLFF.

V gene TRBV19 combines with J gene TRBJ1-3; the D is unclear. From germline, CDR1 is LNHDA and CDR2 SQIVND (reference sequence). V shed 5 bases and J shed 2 bases, with 16 bases lying between them. The CDR3 is 16 amino acids. CDR3 loop: CASSSGILLTGNTIYF. Here the CDR3 DNA reads TGTGCCAGTAGTTCGGGGATCCTCCTCACTGGAAACACCATATATTTT.

In this sample, this clone turned up a few times. This chain links TRBV4-1 with TRBJ2-3; the D is unclear. This CDR3 comprises 18 residues. V was clipped by 2 bases and J by 1 base, with 19 bases between them. Germline values: CDR1 MGHRA, CDR2 YSYEKL. The CDR3 protein is CASSQSSRNGARTDTQYF. The CDR3 DNA sequence: TGCGCCAGCAGCCAATCCTCCAGGAATGGTGCCCGCACAGATACGCAGTATTTT.

With respect to this clone: Germline is not matched at one junction end, which may reflect a read error. The chain joins TRBV14 to TRBJ1-2; 10 nucleotides align to TRBD1. Per germline, CDR1 SGHDN and CDR2 FVKESK. The CDR3 has 15 residues. The CDR3 nucleotides read TGTGCCAGCAGCCCTGACAGGGGGCGAGACTATGGCTACCCCTTC. It yields the protein CASSPDRGRDYGYPF.

Details on this clone: The same CDR3 can be traced to other DNA sequences in this sample. The DNA of the CDR3 is TGTGCCATCAGTGAGACCATCTCCCCGGGGGATACGCAGTATTTT. The encoded protein is CAISETISPGDTQYF. The rearrangement links TRBV10-3 to TRBJ2-3; tentative D call: TRBD2 (5 bases). Trimming left V 2 bases short and J 6 bases short, with 15 bases between. In germline, CDR1 is ENHRY, CDR2 SYGVKD. The CDR3 contains 15 residues.

This clone was picked up a small number of times. The rearrangement joins TRBV5-6 to TRBJ2-1, with TRBD1 identical over 8 bases. The CDR3 covers 16 residues. Germline V lookup: CDR1 SGHDT, CDR2 YYEEEE. After removal of 2 bases from V and 0 bases from J, the junction contained 4 bases not matched to a gene. The CDR3 sequence is CASSLLQGASYNEQFF. In DNA form, the CDR3 reads TGTGCCAGCAGCTTACTGCAGGGGGCCTCCTACAATGAGCAGTTCTTC.

The V call is TRBV18, the J call TRBJ2-3; 10 bases match TRBD2. The CDR3 runs to 17 residues. V shed 1 base and J 3 bases; nucleotides not matched to a gene: 7. From germline, CDR1 is KGHSH and CDR2 LQKENI. The CDR3 here is CASSPLGAGGETDTQYF. For the CDR3, the DNA is TGTGCCAGCTCACCACTTGGAGCGGGAGGGGAGACAGATACGCAGTATTTT.

The rearrangement links TRBV2 to TRBJ1-4, with 9 bases fitting TRBD1. V trimming: 4 bases; J trimming: 7 bases; junction bases outside the gene matches: 10. There are 16 residues in the CDR3. Germline assignment: CDR1 SNHLY and CDR2 FYNNEI. The CDR3 region has the DNA TGTGCCAGCAGTGGACAGGGGGGCAGTCTAAGTGAAAAACTGTTTTTT. Its protein product is CASSGQGGSLSEKLFF.

V usage is TRBV19 and J usage is TRBJ1-2, with D possibly matching TRBD1 (5 bases). V lost 7 bases and J 6 bases, leaving 15 bases between the germline ends. The CDR3 is made up of 13 amino acids. Germline CDR1 LNHDA, CDR2 SQIVND (reference sequence). The CDR3 reads CASTLDRVDGYTF. As DNA, the CDR3 is TGTGCCAGTACTCTCGACAGAGTGGATGGCTACACCTTC.

V and J are TRBV5-6 and TRBJ1-2, with TRBD1 identical over 8 bases. After removal of 2 bases from V and 6 bases from J, the junction contained 3 bases not matched to a gene. CDR1 and CDR2 (germline): SGHDT, YYEEEE. This CDR3 is 13 amino acids long. This CDR3 is CASSFGTGDGYTF. CDR3 in DNA: TGTGCCAGCAGCTTTGGGACAGGAGATGGCTACACCTTC.

J is TRBJ1-4 and V is TRBV30, with D possibly TRBD1 on 6 matching bases. CDR1 GTSNPN and CDR2 SVGIG come from the germline V gene (reference sequence). The V gene lost 1 base and the J gene lost 0 bases, with 9 bases spanning the gap. The CDR3 loop spans 15 amino acids. CDR3: CAWSAWTATNEKLFF. The CDR3 DNA sequence: TGTGCCTGGAGTGCTTGGACAGCAACTAATGAAAAACTGTTTTTT.